Judged by abundance, the clone carrying this T cell receptor beta chain is medium-sized. No antigen is known for it. The study co-extracted DNA and RNA from approximately 20-30 mg of unsorted bulk tissue. Viable tumor cells exceeded 75% in all tumor samples. This specimen comes from a study of tumor-infiltrating lymphocytes in primary liver carcinoma. The CDR3 loop spans 12 amino acids. Germline CDR1 and CDR2: WSHSY and SAAADI. The V end lost 10 bases, the J end lost 8 bases, and 15 bases lay between the germline ends. Study-wide results and limits: Tumor-blood pairs (like tumor-adjacent pairs) overlapped less than tumor region pairs did.

Reverse transcription of around 0.45 ug total RNA with a constant-region primer produced TCR beta cDNA. Slightly modified ARM-PCR with three nested multiplex PCR rounds yielded TCR beta libraries. PCR rounds one and two used TRBV1-TRBV30 forward primers with a C-beta reverse primer for approximately 10 cycles each. TCRdb fed the multiplex PCR reads into MiXCR, producing one record per CDR3 protein. The sample records approximately 64,000 distinct CDR3 sequences, roughly two thirds being singletons. The chain links TRBV10-2 to TRBJ2-1; D unresolved. The TCR comes from a middle-aged man with primary liver carcinoma and hepatitis B virus infection. Material for sequencing was liver tumor tissue from sampling region 4. Subset of the sample: tumor region T4, right-lateral pole. DNA for the CDR3: TGCGCCACCTCGTTTGGGGTGGATGAGCAGTTCTTC. It is translated as CATSFGVDEQFF.